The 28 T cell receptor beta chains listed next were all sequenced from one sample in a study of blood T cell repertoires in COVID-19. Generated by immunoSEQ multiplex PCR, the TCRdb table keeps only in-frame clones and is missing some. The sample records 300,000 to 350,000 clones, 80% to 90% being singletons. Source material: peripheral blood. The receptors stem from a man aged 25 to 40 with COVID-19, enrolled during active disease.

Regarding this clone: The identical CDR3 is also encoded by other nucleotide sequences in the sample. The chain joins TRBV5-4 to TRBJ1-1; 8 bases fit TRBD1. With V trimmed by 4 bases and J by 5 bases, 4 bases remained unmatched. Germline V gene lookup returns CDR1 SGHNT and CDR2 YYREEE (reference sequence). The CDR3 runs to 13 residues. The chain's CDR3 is CASSLTGGTEAFF. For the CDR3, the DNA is TGTGCCAGCAGCCTTACAGGGGGAACTGAAGCTTTCTTT.

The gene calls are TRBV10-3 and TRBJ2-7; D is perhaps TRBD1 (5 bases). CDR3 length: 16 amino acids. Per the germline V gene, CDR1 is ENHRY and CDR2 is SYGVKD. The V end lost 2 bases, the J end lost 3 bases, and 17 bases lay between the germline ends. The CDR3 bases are TGTGCCATCAGTGAGGCGGCACAGGTACTCCGCTACGAGCAGTACTTC. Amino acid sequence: CAISEAAQVLRYEQYF.

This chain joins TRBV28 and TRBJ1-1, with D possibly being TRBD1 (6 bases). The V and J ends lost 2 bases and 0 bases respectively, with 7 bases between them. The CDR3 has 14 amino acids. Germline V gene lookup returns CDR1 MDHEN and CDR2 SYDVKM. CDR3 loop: CASSLGQMNTEAFF. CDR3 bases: TGTGCCAGCAGTTTAGGACAGATGAACACTGAAGCTTTCTTT. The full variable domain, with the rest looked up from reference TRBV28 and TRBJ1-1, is DVKVTQSSRYLVKRTGEKVFLECVQDMDHENMFWYRQDPGLGLRLIYFSYDVKMKEKGDIPEGYSVSREKKERFSLILESASTNQTSMYLCASSLGQMNTEAFFGQGTRLTVV.

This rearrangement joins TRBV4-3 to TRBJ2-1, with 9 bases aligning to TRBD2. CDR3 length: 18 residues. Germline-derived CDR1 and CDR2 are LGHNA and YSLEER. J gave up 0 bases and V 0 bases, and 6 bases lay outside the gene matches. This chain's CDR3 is CASSQDRLAGSSYNEQFF. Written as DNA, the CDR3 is TGCGCCAGCAGCCAAGATAGGCTAGCGGGGAGCTCCTACAATGAGCAGTTCTTC.

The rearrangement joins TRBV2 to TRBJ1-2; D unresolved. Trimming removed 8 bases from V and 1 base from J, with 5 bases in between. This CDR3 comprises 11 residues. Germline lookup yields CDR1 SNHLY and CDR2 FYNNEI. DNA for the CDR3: TGTGCCAGCCATAGTAACTATGGCTACACCTTC. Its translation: CASHSNYGYTF.

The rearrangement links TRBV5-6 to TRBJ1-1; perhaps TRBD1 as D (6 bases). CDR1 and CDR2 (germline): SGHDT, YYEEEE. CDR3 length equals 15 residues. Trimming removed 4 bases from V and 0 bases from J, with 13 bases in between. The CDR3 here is CASSPYRVMNTEAFF. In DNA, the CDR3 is TGTGCCAGCAGCCCATACAGGGTAATGAACACTGAAGCTTTCTTT.

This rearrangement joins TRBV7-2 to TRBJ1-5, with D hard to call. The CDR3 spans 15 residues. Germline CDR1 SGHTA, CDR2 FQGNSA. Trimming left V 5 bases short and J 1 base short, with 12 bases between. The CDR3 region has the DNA TGTGCCAGCAGCCCCATGCGGGGAAGCAATCAGCCCCAGCATTTT. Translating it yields CASSPMRGSNQPQHF.

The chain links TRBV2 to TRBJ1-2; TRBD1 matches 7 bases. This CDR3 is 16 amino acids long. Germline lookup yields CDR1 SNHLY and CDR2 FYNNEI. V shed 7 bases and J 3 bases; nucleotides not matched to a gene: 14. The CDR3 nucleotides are TGTGCCAGCAATGGGGTTTCAGGGGGATACGACTATGGCTACACCTTC. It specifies CASNGVSGGYDYGYTF.

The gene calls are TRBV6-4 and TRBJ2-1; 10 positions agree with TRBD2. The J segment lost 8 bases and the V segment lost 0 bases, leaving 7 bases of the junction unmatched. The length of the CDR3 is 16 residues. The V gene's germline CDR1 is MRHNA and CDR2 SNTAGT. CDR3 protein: CASSDSRLAGVYEQFF. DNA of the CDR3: TGTGCCAGCAGTGACTCGAGGCTAGCGGGAGTTTATGAGCAGTTCTTC.

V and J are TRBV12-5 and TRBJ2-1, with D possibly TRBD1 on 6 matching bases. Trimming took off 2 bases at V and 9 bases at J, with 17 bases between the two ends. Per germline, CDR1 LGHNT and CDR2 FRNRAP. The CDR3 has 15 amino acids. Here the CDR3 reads CASGLRRGFSGEQFF. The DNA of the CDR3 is TGTGCTAGTGGTTTGAGAAGGGGGTTTTCGGGTGAGCAGTTCTTC.

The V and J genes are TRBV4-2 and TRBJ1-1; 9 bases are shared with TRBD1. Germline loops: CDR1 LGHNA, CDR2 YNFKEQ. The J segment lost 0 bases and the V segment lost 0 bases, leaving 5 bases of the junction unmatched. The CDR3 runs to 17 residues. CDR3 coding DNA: TGTGCCAGCAGCCAAGAAATCACAGGGGGCTTGAACACTGAAGCTTTCTTT. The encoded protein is CASSQEITGGLNTEAFF.

The CDR3 spells CASSERLLGGYEQYF. CDR3 coding DNA: TGTGCCAGCAGTGAAAGGTTGCTCGGCGGCTACGAGCAGTACTTC. The genes are TRBV2 and TRBJ2-7; D unclear. The V and J ends lost 2 bases and 3 bases respectively, with 14 bases between them. The CDR3 is 15 residues long. Germline values: CDR1 SNHLY, CDR2 FYNNEI.

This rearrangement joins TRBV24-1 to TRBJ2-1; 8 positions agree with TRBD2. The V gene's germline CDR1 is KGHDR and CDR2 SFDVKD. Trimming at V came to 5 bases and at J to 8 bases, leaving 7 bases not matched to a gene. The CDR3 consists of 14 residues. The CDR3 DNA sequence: TGTGCCACCAGTGCGAGCGGGAGAGTCCATGAGCAGTTCTTC. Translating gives CATSASGRVHEQFF.

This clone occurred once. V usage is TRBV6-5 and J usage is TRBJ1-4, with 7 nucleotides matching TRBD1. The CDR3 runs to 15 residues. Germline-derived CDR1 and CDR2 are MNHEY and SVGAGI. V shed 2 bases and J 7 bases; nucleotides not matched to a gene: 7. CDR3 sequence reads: CASSYDPGGSEKLFF. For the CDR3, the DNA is TGTGCCAGCAGTTACGACCCAGGGGGGAGTGAAAAACTGTTTTTT.

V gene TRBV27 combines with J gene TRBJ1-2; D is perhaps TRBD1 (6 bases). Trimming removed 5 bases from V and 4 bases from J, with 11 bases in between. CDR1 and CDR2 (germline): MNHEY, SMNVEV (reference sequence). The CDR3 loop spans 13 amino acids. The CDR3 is CASSPGTSYGYTF. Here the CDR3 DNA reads TGTGCCAGCAGTCCTGGGACAAGCTATGGCTACACCTTC.

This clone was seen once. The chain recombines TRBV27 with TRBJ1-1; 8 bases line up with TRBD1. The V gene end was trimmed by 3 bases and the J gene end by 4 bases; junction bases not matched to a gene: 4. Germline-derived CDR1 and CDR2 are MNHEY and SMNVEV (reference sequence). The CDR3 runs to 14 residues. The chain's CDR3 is CASSFSGGITEAFF. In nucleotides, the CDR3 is TGTGCCAGCAGTTTTTCAGGGGGCATCACTGAAGCTTTCTTT.

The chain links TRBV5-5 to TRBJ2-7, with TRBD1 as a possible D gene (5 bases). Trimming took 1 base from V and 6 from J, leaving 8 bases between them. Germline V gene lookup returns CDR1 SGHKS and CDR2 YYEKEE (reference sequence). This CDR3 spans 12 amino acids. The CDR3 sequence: CASSLKGIEQYF. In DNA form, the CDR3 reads TGTGCCAGCAGCTTGAAGGGGATCGAGCAGTACTTC.

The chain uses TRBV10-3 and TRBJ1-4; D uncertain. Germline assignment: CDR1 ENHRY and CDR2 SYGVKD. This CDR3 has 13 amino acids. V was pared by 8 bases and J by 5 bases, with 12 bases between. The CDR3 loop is CAIAPVLNEKLFF. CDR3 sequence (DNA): TGTGCCATCGCCCCAGTATTGAATGAAAAACTGTTTTTT.

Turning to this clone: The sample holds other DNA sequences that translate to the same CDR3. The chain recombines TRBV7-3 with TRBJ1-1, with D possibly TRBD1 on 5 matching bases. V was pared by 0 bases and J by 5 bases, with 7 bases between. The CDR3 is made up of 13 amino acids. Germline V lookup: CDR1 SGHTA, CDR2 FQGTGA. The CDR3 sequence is CASSLTGATEAFF. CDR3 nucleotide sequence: TGTGCCAGCAGCTTAACTGGGGCGACTGAAGCTTTCTTT. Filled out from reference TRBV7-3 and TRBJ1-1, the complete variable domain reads GAGVSQTPSNKVTEKGKYVELRCDPISGHTALYWYRQSLGQGPEFLIYFQGTGAADDSGLPNDRFFAVRPEGSVSTLKIQRTERGDSAVYLCASSLTGATEAFFGQGTRLTVV.

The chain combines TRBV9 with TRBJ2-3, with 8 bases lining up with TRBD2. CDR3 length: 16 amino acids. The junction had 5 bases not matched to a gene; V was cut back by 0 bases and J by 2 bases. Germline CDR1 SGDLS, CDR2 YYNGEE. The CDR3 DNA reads TGTGCCAGCAGCGTAGGAGGTAGCGGGAACACAGATACGCAGTATTTT. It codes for CASSVGGSGNTDTQYF.

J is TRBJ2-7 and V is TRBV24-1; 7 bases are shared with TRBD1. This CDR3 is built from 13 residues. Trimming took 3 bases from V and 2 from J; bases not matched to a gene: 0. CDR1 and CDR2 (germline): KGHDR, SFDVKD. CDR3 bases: TGTGCCACCAGTGATCAGGGGGCCTACGAGCAGTACTTC. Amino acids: CATSDQGAYEQYF.

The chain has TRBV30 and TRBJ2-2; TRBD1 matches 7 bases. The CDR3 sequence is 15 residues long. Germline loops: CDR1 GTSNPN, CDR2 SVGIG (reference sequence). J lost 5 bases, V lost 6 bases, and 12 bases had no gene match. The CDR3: CACSKGRGYTGELFF. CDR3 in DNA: TGTGCCTGTTCTAAGGGCAGGGGGTATACCGGGGAGCTGTTTTTT.

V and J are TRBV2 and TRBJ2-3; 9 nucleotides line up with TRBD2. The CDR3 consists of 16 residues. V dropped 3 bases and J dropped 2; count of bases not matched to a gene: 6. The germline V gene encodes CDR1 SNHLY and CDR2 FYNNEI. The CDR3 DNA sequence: TGTGCCAGCAGTGATGAGGGACTAGCTTTCACAGATACGCAGTATTTT. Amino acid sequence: CASSDEGLAFTDTQYF.

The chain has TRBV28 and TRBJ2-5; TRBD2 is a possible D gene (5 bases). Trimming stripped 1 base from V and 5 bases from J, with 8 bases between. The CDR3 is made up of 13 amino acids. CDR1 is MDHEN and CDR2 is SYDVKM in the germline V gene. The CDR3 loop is CASSLLERETQYF. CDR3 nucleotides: TGTGCCAGCAGTTTATTGGAGCGGGAGACCCAGTACTTC.

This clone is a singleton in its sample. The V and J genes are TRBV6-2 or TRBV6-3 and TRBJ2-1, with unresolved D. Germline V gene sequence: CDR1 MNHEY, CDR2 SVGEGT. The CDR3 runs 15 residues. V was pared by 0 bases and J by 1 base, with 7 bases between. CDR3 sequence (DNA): TGTGCCAGCAGTTACTCCTCCTTATCCTACAATGAGCAGTTCTTC. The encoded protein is CASSYSSLSYNEQFF.

CDR3 loop: CASSPRITGQETQYF. The CDR3 bases are TGTGCCAGCAGTCCGCGGATAACAGGGCAAGAGACCCAGTACTTC. The rearrangement joins TRBV27 to TRBJ2-5; D may be TRBD1 (6 bases). The germline V and J ends were trimmed by 5 bases and 2 bases, with 15 bases remaining between them. The CDR3 sequence is 15 residues long. Germline loops: CDR1 MNHEY, CDR2 SMNVEV (reference sequence).

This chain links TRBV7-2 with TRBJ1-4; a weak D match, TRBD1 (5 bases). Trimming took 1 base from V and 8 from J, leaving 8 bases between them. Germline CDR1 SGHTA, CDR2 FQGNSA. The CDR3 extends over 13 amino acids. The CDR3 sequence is CASSLVQAEKLFF. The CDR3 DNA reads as TGTGCCAGCAGCTTAGTACAGGCCGAAAAACTGTTTTTT. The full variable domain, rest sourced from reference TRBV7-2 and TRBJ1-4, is GAGVSQSPSNKVTEKGKDVELRCDPISGHTALYWYRQSLGQGLEFLIYFQGNSAPDKSGLPSDRFSAERTGGSVSTLTIQRTQQEDSAVYLCASSLVQAEKLFFGSGTQLSVL.

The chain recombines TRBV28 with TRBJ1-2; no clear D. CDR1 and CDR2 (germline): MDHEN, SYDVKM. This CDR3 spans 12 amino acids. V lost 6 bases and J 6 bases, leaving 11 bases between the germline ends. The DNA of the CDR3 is TGTGCCAGCAGCCCGCGGGCACATGGCTACACCTTC. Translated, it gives CASSPRAHGYTF.